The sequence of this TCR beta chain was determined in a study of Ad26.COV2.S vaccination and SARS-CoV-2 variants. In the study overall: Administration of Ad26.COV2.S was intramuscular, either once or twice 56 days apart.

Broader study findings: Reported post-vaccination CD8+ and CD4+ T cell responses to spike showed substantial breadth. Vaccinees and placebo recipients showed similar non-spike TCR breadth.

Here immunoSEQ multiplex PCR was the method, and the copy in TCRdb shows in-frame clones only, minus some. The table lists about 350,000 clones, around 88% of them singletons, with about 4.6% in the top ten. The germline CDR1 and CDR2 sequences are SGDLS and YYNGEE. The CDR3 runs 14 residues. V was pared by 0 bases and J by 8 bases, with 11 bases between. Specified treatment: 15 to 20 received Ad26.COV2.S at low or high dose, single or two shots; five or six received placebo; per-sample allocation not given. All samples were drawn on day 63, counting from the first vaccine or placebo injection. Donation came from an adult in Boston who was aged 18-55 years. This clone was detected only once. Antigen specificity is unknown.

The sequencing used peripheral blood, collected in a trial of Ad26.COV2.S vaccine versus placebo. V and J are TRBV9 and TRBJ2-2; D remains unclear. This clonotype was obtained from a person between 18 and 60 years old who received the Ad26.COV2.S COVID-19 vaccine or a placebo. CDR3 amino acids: CASSVEENPGELFF. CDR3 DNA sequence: TGTGCCAGCAGCGTAGAAGAGAATCCGGGGGAGCTGTTTTTT.